The 20 T cell receptor beta chains reported below all come from one sample, sequenced in a study of CD8 T cells in ankylosing spondylitis. Study-wide results and limits: For ankylosing spondylitis blood, a TCR beta motif of 8 or 9 highly homologous variants appeared characteristic.

Antigen specificity for these receptors is unknown. TCRdb independently ran MiXCR on the 5' RACE reads; one entry per CDR3 protein. The data show 100,000 to 150,000 distinct CDR3 sequences, approximately 17% seen once. Sequenced material: blood, either unsorted or a sorted T cell fraction (not recorded which). The source of these receptors is a male donor with ankylosing spondylitis.

The sample holds a few counts of this clonotype. The genes are TRBV9 and TRBJ2-3; 12 positions match TRBD2. V trimming: 3 bases; J trimming: 10 bases; junction bases outside the gene matches: 9. CDR1 and CDR2 from the germline V gene are SGDLS and YYNGEE. This CDR3 is built from 15 residues. The CDR3 reads CASSENLAGGRSQYF. The CDR3 DNA follows: TGTGCCAGCAGCGAAAACCTAGCGGGAGGGCGTTCGCAGTATTTT.

This clonotype was seen more than once but under ten times. This chain joins TRBV6-1 and TRBJ2-1; D may match TRBD1 or TRBD2 (6 bases each). The length of the CDR3 is 15 residues. In germline, CDR1 is MNHNS, CDR2 SASEGT. V was cut by 10 bases and J by 0 bases, with 16 bases left in between. CDR3 sequence reads: CATMGGVNSYNEQFF. The CDR3 bases are TGTGCCACCATGGGGGGCGTTAACTCCTACAATGAGCAGTTCTTC.

The chain has TRBV5-4 and TRBJ2-1; 12 bases agree with TRBD2. The CDR3 is 14 residues long. The V segment lost 7 bases and the J segment 9 bases; nucleotides outside the gene matches: 8. In germline, CDR1 is SGHNT, CDR2 YYREEE (reference sequence). DNA of the CDR3: TGTGCCAGCCGCCTAGCGGGAGGGCGCGGTGAGCAGTTCTTC. Protein sequence: CASRLAGGRGEQFF.

In its sample, this clonotype was seen a few times. The chain uses TRBV12-3 or TRBV12-4 and TRBJ2-1; tentative D call: TRBD2 (6 bases). CDR3 length: 13 residues. V dropped 3 bases and J dropped 4 bases, with 7 bases sitting between them. DNA for the CDR3: TGTGCCAGCAGTTTTGGAGGGTACAATGAGCAGTTCTTC. It yields the protein CASSFGGYNEQFF.

The rearrangement joins TRBV28 to TRBJ2-7; TRBD2 agrees at 9 bases. V shed 3 bases and J 6 bases; nucleotides not matched to a gene: 6. The CDR3 is 14 amino acids. Germline CDR1 MDHEN, CDR2 SYDVKM. CDR3 DNA: TGTGCCAGCAGTTTTAGGCGGGAGGGCCTCGAGCAGTACTTC. This translates into CASSFRREGLEQYF.

This clonotype was found a few times. The rearrangement uses TRBV12-3 or TRBV12-4 and TRBJ2-3, with 7 bases lining up with TRBD2. V lost 2 bases to trimming and J lost 4 bases; unmatched junction nucleotides: 3. The CDR3 runs to 14 residues. This CDR3 is CASSLREAPDTQYF. CDR3 nucleotide sequence: TGTGCCAGCAGTTTACGGGAGGCCCCAGATACGCAGTATTTT.

This clonotype was found a few times. The rearrangement joins TRBV4-1 to TRBJ1-5, with a tentative D call TRBD1 (5 bases). Germline loops: CDR1 MGHRA, CDR2 YSYEKL. The V end lost 4 bases, the J end lost 1 base, and 14 bases lay between the germline ends. The CDR3 is made up of 16 amino acids. The CDR3 spells CASSLGFGASNQPQHF. The CDR3 region has the DNA TGCGCCAGCAGCCTTGGCTTTGGGGCAAGCAATCAGCCCCAGCATTTT.

The table lists this clonotype with a few counts. V is TRBV27 and J is TRBJ2-7, with 11 bases lining up with TRBD2. With V trimmed by 7 bases and J by 7 bases, 9 bases remained unmatched. Germline CDR1 reads MNHEY; CDR2 reads SMNVEV (reference sequence). This CDR3 has 14 residues. CDR3 protein: CASKQLAGVKEQYF. The CDR3 DNA reads as TGTGCCAGCAAGCAACTAGCGGGAGTCAAGGAGCAGTACTTC.

The chain is built from TRBV12-3 or TRBV12-4 and TRBJ2-4, with a tentative D call TRBD2 (6 bases). This CDR3 is built from 11 residues. V was clipped by 1 base and J by 13 bases, with 8 bases between them. The CDR3 reads CASSLGLVQYF. CDR3 nucleotides: TGTGCCAGCAGTTTAGGACTAGTACAGTACTTC.

This chain links TRBV5-1 with TRBJ2-1; 10 nucleotides line up with TRBD2. This CDR3 contains 15 residues. The germline gives CDR1 SGHRS, CDR2 YFSETQ. The V gene end was trimmed by 3 bases and the J gene end by 4 bases; junction bases not matched to a gene: 4. CDR3 residues: CASSWTSGKYNEQFF. The CDR3 DNA reads TGCGCCAGCAGCTGGACTAGCGGAAAGTACAATGAGCAGTTCTTC.

This clonotype appeared a few times. The CDR3 DNA sequence: TGCGCCAGCAGCTTCCGGGAGAACACTGAAGCTTTCTTT. Translation: CASSFRENTEAFF. V and J are TRBV5-1 and TRBJ1-1, with unresolved D. Germline loops: CDR1 SGHRS, CDR2 YFSETQ. CDR3 length equals 13 residues. V shed 2 bases and J shed 1 base, with 6 bases lying between them.

There are a few counts of this clonotype. V usage is TRBV7-9 and J usage is TRBJ2-7, with TRBD1 as a possible D gene (6 bases). With 5 bases removed from V and 2 bases from J, the gap between germline ends came to 13 bases. The CDR3 loop spans 14 amino acids. CDR1 and CDR2 from the germline V gene are SEHNR and FQNEAQ (reference sequence). The CDR3 loop is CASSPDSPTYEQYF. The CDR3 DNA reads TGTGCCAGCAGCCCGGACAGTCCGACCTACGAGCAGTACTTC.

The chain couples TRBV2 to TRBJ1-3, with 9 bases fitting TRBD1. This CDR3 is 18 amino acids long. From germline, CDR1 is SNHLY and CDR2 FYNNEI. Unmatched junction bases numbered 13, after V lost 7 bases and J lost 0 bases. The CDR3 nucleotides are TGTGCCAGCAAGGGCATAGGACAGGGGCTTTTCTCTGGAAACACCATATATTTT. Protein sequence: CASKGIGQGLFSGNTIYF.

The genes are TRBV7-9 and TRBJ1-5; D call uncertain. The CDR3 contains 12 residues. CDR1 SEHNR and CDR2 FQNEAQ come from the germline V gene (reference sequence). The V and J ends lost 6 bases and 8 bases respectively, with 11 bases between them. CDR3 in DNA: TGTGCCAGCAGGACCCCGGGCGAGCCCCAGCATTTT. This gives the protein CASRTPGEPQHF.

This clonotype was detected only a few times. Written as DNA, the CDR3 is TGCAGCGGGTGGGGCGGACTAGCGGGAGAGGAGGGCCGGGACAATGAGCAGTTCTTC. Residues: CSGWGGLAGEEGRDNEQFF. The chain couples TRBV29-1 to TRBJ2-1, with TRBD2 matching 13 bases. The CDR3 has 19 residues. V lost 7 bases and J lost 5; bases outside the gene matches: 20. Germline CDR1 reads SQVTM; CDR2 reads ANQGSEA.

This clonotype has just a few counts. The rearrangement uses TRBV7-9 and TRBJ2-2; no clear D gene. This CDR3 is built from 10 residues. CDR1 is SEHNR, CDR2 FQNEAQ, per germline (reference sequence). Trimming shortened V by 8 bases and J by 4 bases, and 2 bases separated the two germline ends. The DNA for the CDR3 is TGTGCCAGCTTCACCGGGGAGCTGTTTTTT. This gives the protein CASFTGELFF.

This clonotype was recorded at least ten times. The rearrangement uses TRBV12-3 or TRBV12-4 and TRBJ2-7; D call uncertain. The CDR3 is 11 amino acids. With 6 bases removed from V and 3 bases from J, the gap between germline ends came to 6 bases. The CDR3 DNA is TGTGCCAGCAGCTTAAACTACGAGCAGTACTTC. Encoded protein: CASSLNYEQYF.

This clonotype was detected only a few times. V is TRBV10-3 and J is TRBJ2-1, with TRBD2 matching over 9 bases. This CDR3 is 15 amino acids long. CDR1 ENHRY and CDR2 SYGVKD come from the germline V gene. Trimming cost V 3 bases and J 8 bases; bases outside gene matches: 8. CDR3 sequence reads: CAISDPAGGFHEQFF. CDR3 DNA: TGTGCCATCAGTGACCCAGCGGGAGGTTTCCATGAGCAGTTCTTC.

The gene calls are TRBV11-1 and TRBJ1-5; 7 nucleotides line up with TRBD1. Germline V CDR1 and CDR2: SGHAT, FQDESV (reference sequence). J gave up 9 bases and V 5 bases, and 10 bases lay outside the gene matches. The CDR3 totals 14 residues. This chain's CDR3 is CASSPGGNRSPQHF. DNA for the CDR3: TGTGCCAGCAGCCCAGGGGGGAATCGCTCGCCCCAGCATTTT.

V is TRBV9 and J is TRBJ2-2; TRBD2 matches 9 bases. The germline CDR1 and CDR2 sequences are SGDLS and YYNGEE. Trimming removed 4 bases from V and 4 bases from J; junction bases left unmatched: 2. The CDR3 consists of 14 residues. The CDR3 nucleotides read TGTGCCAGCAGCCCACTAGCGGGCACCGGGGAGCTGTTTTTT. Protein sequence: CASSPLAGTGELFF.